These 32 T cell receptor beta chains were sequenced from one sample in a study of early T cells in non-severe SARS-CoV-2 infection. TCRdb analysed the 5' RACE reads with MiXCR anew, one entry per CDR3 protein. The sample contains roughly 100,000 distinct CDR3 sequences, 13% of which appear only once. Material for sequencing was whole blood. The receptors come from an adult who was a healthcare worker with PCR-confirmed SARS-CoV-2 infection or an uninfected control (not recorded which).

The chain employs TRBV20-1 and TRBJ1-5; no firm D call. The V end was cut by 1 base, the J end by 0 bases, with 13 bases between. Per germline, CDR1 DFQATT and CDR2 SNEGSKA (reference sequence). The CDR3 consists of 16 residues. The DNA of the CDR3 is TGCAGTGCTAGAGGAGGGTCCTATTATAGCAATCAGCCCCAGCATTTT. Its protein is CSARGGSYYSNQPQHF.

This clonotype was detected ten times or more. J is TRBJ2-6 and V is TRBV11-1; D gene unclear. The length of the CDR3 is 14 residues. Germline V gene data show CDR1 as SGHAT and CDR2 as FQDESV (reference sequence). Between the trimmed V and J ends, which lost 3 bases and 1 base, there was a span of 4 bases. DNA of the CDR3: TGTGCCAGCAGCTTGAGGTCTGGGGCCAACGTCCTGACTTTC. It encodes CASSLRSGANVLTF.

At least ten counts were recorded for this clonotype. V and J are TRBV18 and TRBJ2-7; D is uncertain. Germline-derived CDR1 and CDR2 are KGHSH and LQKENI. The CDR3 loop spans 13 amino acids. V lost 3 bases to trimming and J lost 2 bases, with 8 bases between them. The CDR3 nucleotides read TGTGCCAGCTCACCTCCTGAAGCCTACGAGCAGTACTTC. It is translated as CASSPPEAYEQYF.

The table lists this clonotype with a few counts. The genes are TRBV12-3 or TRBV12-4 and TRBJ2-7; 11 positions agree with TRBD2. The junction had 6 bases not matched to a gene; V was cut back by 6 bases and J by 2 bases. The length of the CDR3 is 15 residues. CDR3 sequence reads: CASRTGTSGPYEQYF. CDR3 nucleotide sequence: TGTGCCAGCAGAACCGGGACTAGCGGTCCCTACGAGCAGTACTTC.

This clonotype was observed a handful of times. The rearrangement joins TRBV11-2 to TRBJ2-5; TRBD2 aligns across 8 bases. The CDR3 totals 15 residues. CDR1 and CDR2 from the germline V gene are SGHAT and FQNNGV. The V and J ends lost 5 bases and 1 base, in that order; junction bases with no gene match: 6. The CDR3 is CASSPERGTQETQYF. The CDR3 DNA follows: TGTGCCAGCAGCCCGGAGCGGGGGACCCAAGAGACCCAGTACTTC.

A remark on this clonotype: A read error may be the cause here, since a much bigger clone is one base away. The J gene is TRBJ1-4, the V gene TRBV29-1, with TRBD1 as a possible D gene (5 bases). The CDR3 has 11 residues. V dropped 4 bases and J dropped 12 bases, with 12 bases sitting between them. The germline V gene encodes CDR1 SQVTM and CDR2 ANQGSEA. The CDR3, as DNA: TGCAGCGTTGGAACCAGGGCGCAACTGTTTTTT. Amino acid sequence: CSVGTRAQLFF.

This clonotype was picked up many times. This chain connects TRBV28 to TRBJ1-5; 10 nucleotides align to TRBD1. J was trimmed by 6 bases and V by 3 bases; bases with no gene match: 8. The CDR3 is 16 amino acids. Germline V gene data show CDR1 as MDHEN and CDR2 as SYDVKM. In DNA, the CDR3 is TGTGCCAGCAGTTTCCCCCGACAGGGGGCTGCTCAGCCCCAGCATTTT. It encodes CASSFPRQGAAQPQHF.

This clonotype was counted many times. The chain has TRBV9 and TRBJ2-1; the D is unclear. V lost 3 bases and J 6 bases, leaving 4 bases between the germline ends. The CDR3 extends over 11 amino acids. Germline lookup yields CDR1 SGDLS and CDR2 YYNGEE. The CDR3: CASSARNEQFF. CDR3 in DNA: TGTGCCAGCAGCGCCCGCAATGAGCAGTTCTTC.

The chain employs TRBV28 and TRBJ2-3, with D possibly matching TRBD1 (5 bases). Germline-derived CDR1 and CDR2 are MDHEN and SYDVKM. The CDR3 consists of 14 residues. Deletions cut 6 bases from V and 2 bases from J, with 12 bases between. CDR3 sequence reads: CASRAGFSTDTQYF. The CDR3 DNA reads as TGTGCCAGCAGGGCAGGGTTTTCCACAGATACGCAGTATTTT.

J is TRBJ1-1 and V is TRBV18; D unresolved. Deletions cut 4 bases from V and 2 bases from J, with 11 bases between. The CDR3 spans 14 residues. Germline V gives CDR1 KGHSH, CDR2 LQKENI. The DNA for the CDR3 is TGTGCCAGCTCACTACTTACAGTTAACACTGAAGCTTTCTTT. Its translation: CASSLLTVNTEAFF. The whole variable domain, remainder taken from reference TRBV18 and TRBJ1-1, is NAGVMQNPRHLVRRRGQEARLRCSPMKGHSHVYWYRQLPEEGLKFMVYLQKENIIDESGMPKERFSAEFPKEGPSILRIQQVVRGDSAAYFCASSLLTVNTEAFFGQGTRLTVV.

The chain carries TRBV4-1 and TRBJ2-5, with TRBD1 identical over 7 bases. Germline trimming cut 0 bases from V and 5 bases from J; bases unmatched to any gene: 12. Germline CDR1 reads MGHRA; CDR2 reads YSYEKL. The CDR3 extends over 17 amino acids. As DNA, the CDR3 is TGCGCCAGCAGCCAAGATATTCTGAACAGGGGTCGTGAGACCCAGTACTTC. Amino acid sequence: CASSQDILNRGRETQYF.

The rearrangement uses TRBV6-5 and TRBJ2-7; D uncertain. Trimming shortened V by 6 bases and J by 5 bases, and 17 bases separated the two germline ends. CDR1 and CDR2 (germline): MNHEY, SVGAGI. The CDR3 consists of 14 residues. The CDR3 reads CASRNTAPPHEQYF. The CDR3 DNA reads as TGTGCCAGCAGGAATACCGCGCCTCCCCACGAGCAGTACTTC.

CDR3 sequence reads: CASSLVGRETDTQYF. The CDR3 nucleotides are TGTGCCAGCAGCCTAGTGGGGCGGGAAACAGATACGCAGTATTTT. V usage is TRBV7-2 and J usage is TRBJ2-3; TRBD2 is a possible D gene (6 bases). This CDR3 spans 15 amino acids. Germline CDR1 reads SGHTA; CDR2 reads FQGNSA. V lost 5 bases to trimming and J lost 3 bases, with 15 bases between them.

The chain combines TRBV5-1 with TRBJ2-7, with D maybe TRBD2 (6 bases). This CDR3 has 17 residues. V dropped 4 bases and J dropped 3 bases, with 23 bases sitting between them. Germline-derived CDR1 and CDR2 are SGHRS and YFSETQ. CDR3 protein: CASSRRGQDPEGYEQYF. Written as DNA, the CDR3 is TGCGCCAGCAGCCGTAGAGGTCAAGACCCGGAGGGCTACGAGCAGTACTTC. The variable domain in full, with the rest retrieved from reference TRBV5-1 and TRBJ2-7, is KAGVTQTPRYLIKTRGQQVTLSCSPISGHRSVSWYQQTPGQGLQFLFEYFSETQRNKGNFPGRFSGRQFSNSRSEMNVSTLELGDSALYLCASSRRGQDPEGYEQYFGPGTRLTVT.

This clonotype was observed a handful of times. V and J are TRBV27 and TRBJ2-3; TRBD1 aligns across 11 bases. After removal of 0 bases from V and 1 base from J, the junction contained 3 bases not matched to a gene. CDR3 length equals 17 residues. CDR1 and CDR2 from the germline V gene are MNHEY and SMNVEV (reference sequence). CDR3 in amino acids: CASSLSGQGGGTDTQYF. CDR3 nucleotide sequence: TGTGCCAGCAGTTTATCGGGACAGGGGGGAGGCACAGATACGCAGTATTTT.

Concerning this clonotype itself: A junction end diverges from the germline sequence, so it may reflect a read error. This chain joins TRBV10-3 and TRBJ2-1; 8 bases are shared with TRBD2. The CDR3 is 15 residues long. Germline V lookup: CDR1 ENHRY, CDR2 SYGVKD. CDR3 sequence reads: CAISASGGQYKEQFF. The CDR3 nucleotides are TGTGCCATCAGTGCTTCGGGGGGGCAATACAAAGAGCAGTTCTTC.

Only a few counts were recorded for this clonotype. V usage is TRBV6-2 or TRBV6-3 and J usage is TRBJ2-6, with TRBD1 as a possible D gene (5 bases). Per germline, CDR1 MNHEY and CDR2 SVGEGT. Trimming stripped 2 bases from V and 2 bases from J, with 13 bases between. This CDR3 comprises 17 residues. The CDR3 sequence is CASSYPDMGPGANVLTF. In nucleotides, the CDR3 is TGTGCCAGCAGTTACCCGGACATGGGGCCTGGGGCCAACGTCCTGACTTTC.

This clonotype appeared many times. The gene calls are TRBV7-8 and TRBJ2-6; D gene ambiguous. The germline V gene encodes CDR1 SGHVS and CDR2 FQNEAQ. The CDR3 covers 16 residues. With 0 bases removed from V and 0 bases from J, the gap between germline ends came to 6 bases. This chain's CDR3 is CASSLALGSGANVLTF. CDR3 DNA: TGTGCCAGCAGCTTAGCGCTCGGCTCTGGGGCCAACGTCCTGACTTTC.

The chain links TRBV10-3 to TRBJ1-1; D is undetermined. V dropped 1 base and J dropped 2 bases, with 5 bases sitting between them. CDR3 length equals 13 residues. Germline V gene lookup returns CDR1 ENHRY and CDR2 SYGVKD. The CDR3 protein is CAISELQNTEAFF. CDR3 bases: TGTGCCATCAGTGAGTTACAAAACACTGAAGCTTTCTTT.

The rearrangement links TRBV29-1 to TRBJ2-1, with 7 positions matching TRBD2. This CDR3 has 11 amino acids. V was pared by 6 bases and J by 7 bases, with 3 bases of the junction left unmatched. Germline loops: CDR1 SQVTM, CDR2 ANQGSEA. In nucleotides, the CDR3 is TGCAGCGTCGCGGGAGAAAATGAGCAGTTCTTC. The encoded protein is CSVAGENEQFF.

This clonotype was counted a few times. This sequence joins TRBV3-1 and TRBJ2-3; D is unresolved. V was clipped by 0 bases and J by 8 bases, with 6 bases between them. The length of the CDR3 is 12 residues. From germline, CDR1 is LGHDT and CDR2 YNNKEL (reference sequence). The CDR3: CASSQDDGTQYF. The CDR3 coding sequence is TGTGCCAGCAGCCAAGATGACGGTACGCAGTATTTT.

This clonotype was detected only a few times. The chain joins TRBV7-9 to TRBJ2-2; TRBD1 or TRBD2 may be the D gene (5 bases each). The CDR3 sequence is 15 residues long. The germline V gene encodes CDR1 SEHNR and CDR2 FQNEAQ (reference sequence). V was shortened by 5 bases and J by 6 bases, with 16 bases between the two germline ends. CDR3 sequence: CASSNQPGTAGELFF. The CDR3 coding sequence is TGTGCCAGCAGCAACCAACCCGGGACGGCCGGGGAGCTGTTTTTT.

Many counts were recorded for this clonotype. The chain joins TRBV27 to TRBJ2-3; 10 bases are a match to TRBD2. Germline CDR1 is MNHEY and CDR2 is SMNVEV (reference sequence). V was pared by 5 bases and J by 0 bases, with 14 bases of the junction left unmatched. This CDR3 comprises 19 residues. The CDR3 DNA sequence: TGTGCCAGCAGTCGCACGCCTAGCGGGGGTATATATAGCACAGATACGCAGTATTTT. As protein: CASSRTPSGGIYSTDTQYF.

This chain connects TRBV2 to TRBJ1-6; D possibly corresponds to TRBD1 (6 bases). The CDR3 runs 15 residues. Germline lookup yields CDR1 SNHLY and CDR2 FYNNEI. Trimming took off 6 bases at V and 0 bases at J, with 9 bases between the two ends. Here the CDR3 reads CASRKGGSYNSPLHF. The CDR3 region has the DNA TGTGCCAGCAGGAAGGGGGGCTCCTATAATTCACCCCTCCACTTT. Together with reference TRBV2 and TRBJ1-6, the CDR3 gives the full variable domain: EPEVTQTPSHQVTQMGQEVILRCVPISNHLYFYWYRQILGQKVEFLVSFYNNEISEKSEIFDDQFSVERPDGSNFTLKIRSTKLEDSAMYFCASRKGGSYNSPLHFGNGTRLTVT.

This clonotype was recorded at least ten times. V is TRBV7-8 and J is TRBJ2-7; D gene uncertain. Germline V gene data show CDR1 as SGHVS and CDR2 as FQNEAQ. CDR3 length equals 11 residues. Trimming stripped 3 bases from V and 3 bases from J, with 3 bases between. CDR3: CASSFYYEQYF. The CDR3 coding sequence is TGTGCCAGCAGCTTTTACTACGAGCAGTACTTC.

The chain is built from TRBV5-1 and TRBJ2-1, with D tentatively TRBD1 or TRBD2 (5 bases each). Germline CDR1 is SGHRS and CDR2 is YFSETQ. Deletions cut 4 bases from V and 0 bases from J, with 14 bases between. CDR3 length equals 16 residues. The DNA of the CDR3 is TGCGCCAGCAGCCCCCAGTCTGGGGGCTCCTACAATGAGCAGTTCTTC. Translated, it gives CASSPQSGGSYNEQFF.

At least ten counts were recorded for this clonotype. The chain recombines TRBV28 with TRBJ1-5, with TRBD1 matching over 8 bases. The CDR3 is 20 amino acids. Losses at the gene ends were 5 bases for V and 3 bases for J; bases not matched to a gene: 21. From germline, CDR1 is MDHEN and CDR2 SYDVKM. The CDR3 DNA follows: TGTGCCAGCAGTCCCTTGCTCGACCCCAGGGGGCTACCCTTCAATCAGCCCCAGCATTTT. Its translation: CASSPLLDPRGLPFNQPQHF.

The chain uses TRBV29-1 and TRBJ2-1; 7 bases agree with TRBD1. Germline CDR1 and CDR2: SQVTM and ANQGSEA. The junction had 12 bases not matched to a gene; V was cut back by 7 bases and J by 0 bases. CDR3 length: 16 amino acids. This CDR3 reads CSAGRVTGSSYNEQFF. The CDR3 bases are TGCAGCGCCGGAAGGGTGACAGGGAGCTCCTACAATGAGCAGTTCTTC.

V and J are TRBV5-1 and TRBJ1-6; 9 bases align to TRBD1. The J segment lost 7 bases and the V segment lost 8 bases, leaving 25 bases of the junction unmatched. The germline V gene encodes CDR1 SGHRS and CDR2 YFSETQ. This CDR3 contains 20 residues. CDR3 in amino acids: CARVGQGAPLRNGLNSPLHF. The CDR3, as DNA: TGCGCCAGGGTGGGACAGGGAGCTCCACTCCGTAACGGCCTAAATTCACCCCTCCACTTT.

The table lists this clonotype with a few counts. The chain couples TRBV11-2 to TRBJ2-4; no reliable D call. The V and J ends lost 5 bases and 3 bases respectively, with 11 bases between them. The CDR3 runs to 14 residues. Germline V lookup: CDR1 SGHAT, CDR2 FQNNGV. CDR3 bases: TGTGCCAGCAGCCCTACTATGGGCAAAAACATTCAGTACTTC. It yields the protein CASSPTMGKNIQYF.

The chain employs TRBV28 and TRBJ2-1; TRBD1 aligns across 9 bases. The length of the CDR3 is 16 residues. Germline V CDR1 and CDR2: MDHEN, SYDVKM. Trimming at V came to 3 bases and at J to 4 bases, leaving 7 bases not matched to a gene. As DNA, the CDR3 is TGTGCCAGCAGTTTTAGCTCGGGACAGGGTTACAATGAGCAGTTCTTC. It translates to CASSFSSGQGYNEQFF.

In its sample, this clonotype was seen many times. Relative to the germline gene, one junction end is altered; a read error may explain this. V is TRBV5-4 and J is TRBJ2-7; the match to TRBD1 covers 11 bases. The CDR3 has 12 residues. The germline V gene has CDR1 SGHNT and CDR2 YYREEE (reference sequence). Written as DNA, the CDR3 is TGTGCCAGCAGCTTGGAGGTGGGACAGGGGGACTTC. Translating it yields CASSLEVGQGDF.